This T cell receptor (beta chain) was captured by sequencing in a study of shared clonotypes between healthy human individuals. Per germline, CDR1 SEHNR and CDR2 FQNEAQ (reference sequence). There are 15 residues in the CDR3. V was pared by 3 bases and J by 3 bases, with 5 bases of the junction left unmatched. CD45RO negativity and positive selection for CCR7 defined naive CD8 cells, a population that excluded terminally differentiated effector memory CD45RA+ cells. Sequencing used immunoSEQ multiplex PCR; TCRdb keeps in-frame clones, though not all of them. The sample contains 500,000 to 700,000 clones, approximately 96% of which appear only once.

Sequences were obtained from naive CD8+ T cells sorted from blood. This chain connects TRBV7-9 to TRBJ2-1; 7 nucleotides align to TRBD2. The sequence derives from a woman aged 30 to 39 in good health. The CDR3 nucleotides read TGTGCCAGCAGCTTCGGGGAGGGCGACTACAATGAGCAGTTCTTC. Protein: CASSFGEGDYNEQFF. The full variable domain, rest sourced from reference TRBV7-9 and TRBJ2-1, is DTGVSQNPRHKITKRGQNVTFRCDPISEHNRLYWYRQTLGQGPEFLTYFQNEAQLEKSRLLSDRFSAERPKGSFSTLEIQRTEQGDSAMYLCASSFGEGDYNEQFFGPGTRLTVL.